A single sample is the source of the 5 T cell receptor beta chains below, sequenced in a study of blood T cell repertoires in COVID-19. Measured with immunoSEQ multiplex PCR; TCRdb has only the in-frame clones, and not every one. The profile shows 200,000 to 250,000 clones, roughly 80% of them singletons. Sequencing used peripheral blood. The receptors originated from an elderly woman with COVID-19, enrolled during active disease.

The chain uses TRBV9 and TRBJ2-3; the match to TRBD1 covers 8 bases. CDR1 SGDLS and CDR2 YYNGEE come from the germline V gene. Trimming took 3 bases from V and 7 from J; bases not matched to a gene: 13. The CDR3 extends over 16 amino acids. In nucleotides, the CDR3 is TGTGCCAGCAGCGCCCTACCAGGGGGCGCGTTGCATACGCAGTATTTT. Its protein is CASSALPGGALHTQYF.

The V and J genes are TRBV3-1 (or the pseudogene TRBV3-2) and TRBJ2-5, with 7 bases that match TRBD2. With V trimmed by 4 bases and J by 5 bases, 1 base remained unmatched. The CDR3 contains 12 residues. CDR1 and CDR2 from the germline V gene are LGHDT and YNNKEL (reference sequence). The CDR3 region has the DNA TGTGCCAGCAGCCGAGCGGGGGAGACCCAGTACTTC. Its protein is CASSRAGETQYF.

This chain joins TRBV7-2 and TRBJ1-1, with TRBD1 identical over 9 bases. CDR3 length equals 16 residues. CDR1 and CDR2 from the germline V gene are SGHTA and FQGNSA. J gave up 1 base and V 8 bases, and 11 bases lay outside the gene matches. The DNA for the CDR3 is TGTGCCAGCGGCGGACAAGGACAGGGGCGGAACACTGAAGCTTTCTTT. Translation: CASGGQGQGRNTEAFF.

DNA of the CDR3: TGTGCCAGCAGCTTGGAAAGGAGCGGGAGCTCCTACAATGAGCAGTTCTTC. This gives the protein CASSLERSGSSYNEQFF. The V and J genes are TRBV5-5 and TRBJ2-1; 8 bases line up with TRBD2. V shed 0 bases and J 0 bases; nucleotides not matched to a gene: 5. CDR1 is SGHKS and CDR2 is YYEKEE in the germline V gene (reference sequence). This CDR3 contains 17 residues.

The rearrangement links TRBV30 to TRBJ1-6; 8 bases agree with TRBD1. V was clipped by 5 bases and J by 7 bases; unmatched bases: 4. The CDR3 is 13 amino acids. Germline CDR1 GTSNPN, CDR2 SVGIG (reference sequence). The CDR3: CAWATGGNSPLHF. DNA for the CDR3: TGTGCCTGGGCTACAGGGGGGAATTCACCCCTCCACTTT. The full variable domain, completed using reference TRBV30 and TRBJ1-6, is SQTIHQWPATLVQPVGSPLSLECTVEGTSNPNLYWYRQAAGRGLQLLFYSVGIGQISSEVPQNLSASRPQDRQFILSSKKLLLSDSGFYLCAWATGGNSPLHFGNGTRLTVT.